This entry features one T cell receptor beta chain sequence. This sample stems from a study of blood T cell repertoires in COVID-19. Background on the study: Acute and convalescent COVID-19 specimens originated in the United States, Italy and Spain. PBMCs, B-cell-depleted T cells, or T cells were the source of the cDNA or gDNA that made up the material.

Per the original data handling: Reference gene primer amplification in the assay estimated nucleated cell counts. Sequenced by immunoSEQ multiplex PCR; TCRdb stores in-frame clones only, minus some. V, J and clone size are those of that table, while D and trimming were read from the DNA. The table has roughly 6,300 clones, more than 80% seen once; the top ten hold about 4.1%. The CDR3 contains 15 residues. This TCR derives from an elderly man with active COVID-19. The sequenced sample was peripheral blood. The V gene is TRBV21-1, the J gene TRBJ2-7; the table's D call, TRBD1, has no DNA check behind it. TRBV21-1 is a listed pseudogene. CDR3 sequence reads: CASKTHPNTSYEQYF. CDR3 sequence (DNA): TGTGCCAGCAAAACCCACCCAAACACGTCCTACGAGCAGTACTTC.